The 5 T cell receptor beta chains given below trace back to one sample, sequenced in a study of shared clonotypes between healthy human individuals. Using immunoSEQ multiplex PCR, the repertoire was profiled, and TCRdb retains in-frame clones only, with some absent. The table has 1.6 million or so clones, around 95% seen once. Source material: naive CD4+ T cells sorted from blood. Subset here: CD45RA+ positively selected. These receptors all stem from a man aged 25 to 40 in good health.

The V and J genes are TRBV20-1 and TRBJ1-4; D is unresolved. Germline V gene data show CDR1 as DFQATT and CDR2 as SNEGSKA (reference sequence). The CDR3 has 11 residues. Trimming shortened V by 3 bases and J by 8 bases, and 7 bases separated the two germline ends. CDR3 region: CSASKGEKLFF. The CDR3 nucleotides read TGCAGTGCTAGTAAAGGAGAAAAACTGTTTTTT.

This clone has just one count. The chain links TRBV15 to TRBJ1-4; D might be TRBD1 (5 bases). The V end was cut by 0 bases, the J end by 4 bases, with 18 bases between. CDR3 length: 18 amino acids. Germline-derived CDR1 and CDR2 are LNHNV and YYDKDF (reference sequence). The CDR3 DNA reads TGTGCCACCAGCAGAGAGCAGGGTCTTTCGGGGTATAATGAAAAACTGTTTTTT. As protein: CATSREQGLSGYNEKLFF.

J is TRBJ2-7 and V is TRBV5-5; D is uncertain. This CDR3 is 14 amino acids long. V was clipped by 1 base and J by 5 bases, with 13 bases between them. Per the germline V gene, CDR1 is SGHKS and CDR2 is YYEKEE (reference sequence). The CDR3 sequence is CASSLPQLGNEQYF. The CDR3 region has the DNA TGTGCCAGCAGCTTGCCCCAGCTGGGAAACGAGCAGTACTTC. Using reference TRBV5-5 and TRBJ2-7 for the parts outside the CDR3, the full variable domain is DAGVTQSPTHLIKTRGQQVTLRCSPISGHKSVSWYQQVLGQGPQFIFQYYEKEERGRGNFPDRFSARQFPNYSSELNVNALLLGDSALYLCASSLPQLGNEQYFGPGTRLTVT.

The chain employs TRBV9 and TRBJ2-7, with unresolved D. This CDR3 region has 13 residues. Per the germline V gene, CDR1 is SGDLS and CDR2 is YYNGEE. V lost 0 bases, J lost 7 bases, and 11 bases lay in between. Written as DNA, the CDR3 is TGTGCCAGCAGCGTAGGGTCGCGAAGGGAGCAGTACTTC. Amino acids: CASSVGSRREQYF.

This rearrangement joins TRBV19 to TRBJ1-3; D not certain. Deletions cut 9 bases from V and 0 bases from J, with 6 bases between. CDR1 is LNHDA and CDR2 is SQIVND in the germline V gene (reference sequence). The CDR3 contains 12 residues. DNA for the CDR3: TGTGCCAGCGCGATCTCTGGAAACACCATATATTTT. This codes for CASAISGNTIYF.